A single TCR beta chain is shown here with its context. What it binds is unknown. This sample was included in a study of T cell repertoires in cytomegalovirus infection. Looking at the study overall: Through public TCR beta signatures, both CMV infection and matching HLA type were indicated.

Study conclusions and caveats: Predominance within the ex vivo response was attributable to HLA-C-restricted CMV-specific TCR beta clonotypes. Cumulated frequencies of public TCR beta families served to identify carriers of CMV plus the relevant HLA.

TCRdb independently ran MiXCR on the reads; one entry per CDR3 protein. The sample lists 900,000 to 950,000 distinct CDR3 sequences, under 40% occurring once. V dropped 4 bases and J dropped 0 bases, with 16 bases sitting between them. Germline V gene data show CDR1 as MNHNS and CDR2 as SASEGT. The CDR3 covers 16 residues. This TCR derives from a human donor in good health (CMV status not recorded). Some clones in this sample may be carry-over from other donors' samples. The chain has TRBV6-1 and TRBJ2-7, with D maybe TRBD1 (6 bases). Sequenced here: cultured CD8+ T cells from PBMCs, sampled from culture after CMV antigen stimulation. The CDR3 region is CASSGSGTSSSYEQYF. CDR3 in DNA: TGTGCCAGCAGTGGATCCGGGACATCAAGCTCCTACGAGCAGTACTTC.